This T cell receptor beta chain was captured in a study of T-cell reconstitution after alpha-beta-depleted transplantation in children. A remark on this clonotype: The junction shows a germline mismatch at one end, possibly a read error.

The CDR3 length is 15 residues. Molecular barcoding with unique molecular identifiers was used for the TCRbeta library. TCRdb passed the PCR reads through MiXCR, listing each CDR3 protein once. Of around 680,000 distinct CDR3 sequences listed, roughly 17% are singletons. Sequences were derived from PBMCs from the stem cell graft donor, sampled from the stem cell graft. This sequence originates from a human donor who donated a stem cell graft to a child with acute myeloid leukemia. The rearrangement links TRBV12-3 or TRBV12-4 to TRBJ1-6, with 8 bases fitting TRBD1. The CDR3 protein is CASSLGGQGNSPLHF. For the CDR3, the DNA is TGTGCCAGCAGTTTAGGCGGACAGGGAAATTCCCCCCTCCACTTT.